The next 23 T cell receptor beta chains were all read from a single sample in a study of cytomegalovirus exposure and HLA in healthy donors. A multiplex PCR was run with 60 Vbeta primers and 13 Jbeta primers. TCRdb keeps only in-frame clones here, not all; method: immunoSEQ multiplex PCR. The table lists 160,000 or so clones, 60% to 85% of them singletons. The sequenced material came from PBMCs. Source of these receptors: a man aged 30-40 years in good health and CMV-seropositive.

This clone has just a few counts. The rearrangement uses TRBV30 and TRBJ1-3; 9 bases map to TRBD1. CDR1 is GTSNPN and CDR2 is SVGIG in the germline V gene (reference sequence). This CDR3 is 13 amino acids long. Germline trimming cut 1 base from V and 10 bases from J; bases unmatched to any gene: 5. CDR3 residues: CAWSAGQGFTIYF. The CDR3 DNA is TGTGCCTGGAGTGCGGGACAGGGATTTACCATATATTTT.

The chain's CDR3 is CASSRTGGEHQPQHF. The CDR3 bases are TGTGCCAGCAGCCGTACAGGGGGCGAACACCAGCCCCAGCATTTT. The chain uses TRBV7-9 and TRBJ1-5, with 9 bases fitting TRBD1. Germline V gene data show CDR1 as SEHNR and CDR2 as FQNEAQ (reference sequence). The CDR3 is 15 residues long. Unmatched junction bases numbered 9, after V lost 5 bases and J lost 7 bases.

The chain combines TRBV27 with TRBJ2-5; the match to TRBD2 covers 7 bases. The CDR3 is 13 amino acids. J lost 5 bases, V lost 8 bases, and 8 bases had no gene match. Looked up from germline, CDR1 is MNHEY and CDR2 is SMNVEV (reference sequence). The DNA for the CDR3 is TGTGCCAGCGGAAAGACTAGCAGGGAGACCCAGTACTTC. Translation: CASGKTSRETQYF.

This chain uses TRBV19 with TRBJ2-7, with TRBD2 identical over 7 bases. Per germline, CDR1 LNHDA and CDR2 SQIVND (reference sequence). The CDR3 has 14 amino acids. V gave up 3 bases and J gave up 1 base; unmatched junction bases: 3. CDR3 in amino acids: CASSIREGSYEQYF. In DNA, the CDR3 is TGTGCCAGTAGTATTAGGGAGGGATCCTACGAGCAGTACTTC.

V usage is TRBV7-2 and J usage is TRBJ1-2; TRBD1 is a possible D gene (5 bases). There are 14 residues in the CDR3. CDR1 is SGHTA and CDR2 is FQGNSA in the germline V gene. Trimming cost V 2 bases and J 3 bases, with 10 bases left between them. CDR3 protein: CASSLFDSYYGYTF. The DNA of the CDR3 is TGTGCCAGCAGCTTATTTGACAGCTACTATGGCTACACCTTC.

V gene TRBV30 combines with J gene TRBJ1-1, with D tentatively TRBD1 (6 bases). Germline V gives CDR1 GTSNPN, CDR2 SVGIG (reference sequence). CDR3 size: 12 residues. With 3 bases removed from V and 4 bases from J, the gap between germline ends came to 9 bases. The CDR3 bases are TGTGCCTGGAGCAGGGGAACCACTGAAGCTTTCTTT. Protein product: CAWSRGTTEAFF. The complete variable domain, with remaining parts taken from reference TRBV30 and TRBJ1-1, reads SQTIHQWPATLVQPVGSPLSLECTVEGTSNPNLYWYRQAAGRGLQLLFYSVGIGQISSEVPQNLSASRPQDRQFILSSKKLLLSDSGFYLCAWSRGTTEAFFGQGTRLTVV.

This clone appeared a single time. The J gene is TRBJ1-5, the V gene TRBV11-2, with D unclear. The germline CDR1 and CDR2 sequences are SGHAT and FQNNGV. There are 13 residues in the CDR3. V lost 5 bases, J lost 4 bases, and 9 bases lay in between. DNA for the CDR3: TGTGCCAGCAGCCGGGTGACGAATCAGCCCCAGCATTTT. Its translation is CASSRVTNQPQHF. The full variable domain, with the rest looked up from reference TRBV11-2 and TRBJ1-5, is EAGVAQSPRYKIIEKRQSVAFWCNPISGHATLYWYQQILGQGPKLLIQFQNNGVVDDSQLPKDRFSAERLKGVDSTLKIQPAKLEDSAVYLCASSRVTNQPQHFGDGTRLSIL.

The chain joins TRBV7-9 to TRBJ1-5; possibly TRBD1 for D (6 bases). The CDR3 runs to 13 residues. The ends were cut back, 4 bases at V and 4 bases at J, with 8 bases in the middle. The germline gives CDR1 SEHNR, CDR2 FQNEAQ (reference sequence). The CDR3 region has the DNA TGTGCCAGCAGCTCACAGGGAAATCAGCCCCAGCATTTT. Translating gives CASSSQGNQPQHF. The full variable domain, its missing parts supplied by reference TRBV7-9 and TRBJ1-5, is DTGVSQNPRHKITKRGQNVTFRCDPISEHNRLYWYRQTLGQGPEFLTYFQNEAQLEKSRLLSDRFSAERPKGSFSTLEIQRTEQGDSAMYLCASSSQGNQPQHFGDGTRLSIL.

The V gene is TRBV27, the J gene TRBJ2-2; tentatively, D is TRBD2 (5 bases). This CDR3 is built from 14 residues. V gave up 5 bases and J gave up 3 bases, with 10 bases separating them. Germline loops: CDR1 MNHEY, CDR2 SMNVEV (reference sequence). The DNA for the CDR3 is TGTGCCAGCAGTCCCAGGACTGACACCGGGGAGCTGTTTTTT. Protein product: CASSPRTDTGELFF.

This clone has a single count. V is TRBV6-5 and J is TRBJ2-7, with D possibly matching TRBD2 (6 bases). V shed 6 bases and J shed 5 bases, with 14 bases lying between them. The CDR3 covers 13 residues. Germline V gene lookup returns CDR1 MNHEY and CDR2 SVGAGI. The CDR3 coding sequence is TGTGCCAGCAGCCGGGACTCGATTAACGAGCAGTACTTC. Its translation is CASSRDSINEQYF.

V gene TRBV7-9 combines with J gene TRBJ2-5, with D possibly matching TRBD1 (5 bases). The CDR3 covers 13 residues. V dropped 1 base and J dropped 9 bases, with 12 bases sitting between them. Germline V gene data show CDR1 as SEHNR and CDR2 as FQNEAQ (reference sequence). The CDR3 loop reads CASSLVGVGAQYF. CDR3 bases: TGTGCCAGCAGCTTAGTAGGAGTAGGGGCCCAGTACTTC.

The V gene is TRBV30, the J gene TRBJ1-4; 8 bases are a match to TRBD1. V gave up 3 bases and J gave up 7 bases; unmatched junction bases: 1. The germline V gene encodes CDR1 GTSNPN and CDR2 SVGIG (reference sequence). The CDR3 covers 12 residues. The CDR3, as DNA: TGTGCCTGGAGGACAGGGGTTGAAAAACTGTTTTTT. It yields the protein CAWRTGVEKLFF.

The genes are TRBV25-1 and TRBJ2-7; possibly TRBD1 for D (6 bases). The CDR3 runs 15 residues. V was shortened by 3 bases and J by 2 bases, with 14 bases between the two germline ends. The germline gives CDR1 MGHDK, CDR2 SYGVNS. The CDR3 loop reads CASSDSKGVAYEQYF. CDR3 sequence (DNA): TGTGCCAGCAGTGACTCCAAGGGGGTGGCCTACGAGCAGTACTTC.

The chain recombines TRBV30 with TRBJ2-3; D call uncertain. The germline V and J ends were trimmed by 0 bases and 6 bases, with 7 bases remaining between them. The CDR3 has 12 residues. Germline lookup yields CDR1 GTSNPN and CDR2 SVGIG (reference sequence). The CDR3 DNA sequence: TGTGCCTGGAGTGTACGAGAGGATACGCAGTATTTT. Its protein product is CAWSVREDTQYF.

DNA of the CDR3: TGTGCCAGCAGCCCGGACAGGCACTATGGCTACACCTTC. It specifies CASSPDRHYGYTF. The J gene is TRBJ1-2, the V gene TRBV5-8; 7 bases align to TRBD1. V gave up 4 bases and J gave up 3 bases; unmatched junction bases: 3. This CDR3 has 13 amino acids. Per the germline V gene, CDR1 is SGHTS and CDR2 is YDEGEE.

The rearrangement uses TRBV7-9 and TRBJ1-4; 7 nucleotides match TRBD1. CDR1 is SEHNR and CDR2 is FQNEAQ in the germline V gene (reference sequence). CDR3 length: 13 amino acids. With V trimmed by 8 bases and J by 8 bases, 8 bases remained unmatched. The CDR3 sequence is CASGPRGREKLFF. DNA of the CDR3: TGTGCCAGCGGGCCGAGGGGGCGGGAAAAACTGTTTTTT.

The chain couples TRBV6-1 to TRBJ1-3; possible D gene TRBD1, 6 bases. CDR3 size: 13 residues. Deletions cut 6 bases from V and 6 bases from J, with 12 bases between. CDR1 is MNHNS and CDR2 is SASEGT in the germline V gene. As DNA, the CDR3 is TGTGCCAGCAGACAGGGTAGGACAAACACCATATATTTT. Protein: CASRQGRTNTIYF.

The rearrangement links TRBV5-1 to TRBJ2-5, with D tentatively TRBD1 (6 bases). CDR1 and CDR2 from the germline V gene are SGHRS and YFSETQ. This CDR3 contains 13 residues. The V gene lost 4 bases and the J gene lost 5 bases, with 12 bases spanning the gap. The CDR3 here is CASSMGQGETQYF. The CDR3 region has the DNA TGCGCCAGCAGCATGGGGCAGGGGGAGACCCAGTACTTC.

This clone was seen just once. The V and J genes are TRBV19 and TRBJ2-7; perhaps TRBD1 as D (6 bases). The CDR3 sequence is 15 residues long. Germline V gene sequence: CDR1 LNHDA, CDR2 SQIVND (reference sequence). The V gene lost 1 base and the J gene lost 0 bases, with 10 bases spanning the gap. This chain's CDR3 is CASSIGARGSYEQYF. The CDR3 DNA reads as TGTGCCAGTAGTATAGGGGCCAGGGGCTCCTACGAGCAGTACTTC.

V usage is TRBV6-1 and J usage is TRBJ2-7, with D possibly matching TRBD1 (5 bases). The CDR3 covers 15 residues. Trimming took off 4 bases at V and 3 bases at J, with 16 bases between the two ends. Germline CDR1 and CDR2: MNHNS and SASEGT. The CDR3 loop reads CASSALDREHYEQYF. Here the CDR3 DNA reads TGTGCCAGCAGTGCACTCGACAGAGAACACTACGAGCAGTACTTC.

The V gene is TRBV28, the J gene TRBJ1-3; D unclear. Trimming took off 3 bases at V and 1 base at J, with 13 bases between the two ends. The CDR3 has 16 residues. CDR1 is MDHEN, CDR2 SYDVKM, per germline. The CDR3 sequence: CASSFHRLESGNTIYF. Here the CDR3 DNA reads TGTGCCAGCAGTTTTCACCGACTGGAATCTGGAAACACCATATATTTT.

The V call is TRBV5-1, the J call TRBJ2-7; TRBD2 is a possible D gene (5 bases). The V and J ends lost 2 bases and 7 bases respectively, with 22 bases between them. The germline gives CDR1 SGHRS, CDR2 YFSETQ. The CDR3 is 16 amino acids. Written as DNA, the CDR3 is TGCGCCAGCAGCTTACGTTTAGGGAGCGAGGTCAGAGAGCAGTACTTC. Protein sequence: CASSLRLGSEVREQYF. Filled out from reference TRBV5-1 and TRBJ2-7, the complete variable domain reads KAGVTQTPRYLIKTRGQQVTLSCSPISGHRSVSWYQQTPGQGLQFLFEYFSETQRNKGNFPGRFSGRQFSNSRSEMNVSTLELGDSALYLCASSLRLGSEVREQYFGPGTRLTVT.

The chain recombines TRBV2 with TRBJ1-5, with a weak D call TRBD1 (5 bases). This CDR3 has 11 residues. V was cut by 6 bases and J by 5 bases, with 5 bases left in between. Per the germline V gene, CDR1 is SNHLY and CDR2 is FYNNEI. The CDR3 bases are TGTGCCAGCAGCAGGGATCAGCCCCAGCATTTT. It codes for CASSRDQPQHF.